Listed here are 9 T cell receptor beta chains from one sample, sequenced in a study of shared clonotypes between healthy human individuals (dated by TCRdb to 2020 to 2022). The library was built by means of the immunoSEQ multiplex PCR assay. Imported from immuneACCESS, the table was reduced by TCRdb to in-frame sequences with V and J called. These copies leave out some clones; in studies compared against another copy, an unresolved V gene accounts for under half, and the cause of the remainder is not known. The sample contains about 2.1 million clones, about 93% of them found a single time. The top ten clonotypes cover 1.5% to 2% of the sample. For the CD8 naive samples, CD45RO-negative cells were positively selected for CCR7, yielding a CD45RA+CCR7+ population from which TemRA cells were excluded. The specimen was naive CD8+ T cells from PBMCs. This specimen's cell subset or site label, interpreted: CD45RA+CCR7+. The receptor source for this set is a man between 18 and 35 years old in good health. Some clones in this sample may be carry-over from other donors' samples.

The chain combines TRBV29-1 with TRBJ2-7; perhaps D is TRBD1 or TRBD2 (5 bases each). The CDR3 covers 13 residues. V gave up 7 bases and J gave up 6 bases, with 19 bases separating them. Germline-derived CDR1 and CDR2 are SQVTM and ANQGSEA. Here the CDR3 DNA reads TGCAGCGCGGCCTACGGGACGATTCGCGAGCAGTACTTC. This encodes CSAAYGTIREQYF.

This clone was seen once. This sequence joins TRBV9 and TRBJ2-3; D is ambiguous. The V end was cut by 4 bases, the J end by 5 bases, with 11 bases between. This CDR3 comprises 13 residues. CDR1 is SGDLS, CDR2 YYNGEE, per germline. CDR3 protein: CASSSGPKDTQYF. In DNA, the CDR3 is TGTGCCAGCAGCTCCGGCCCTAAAGATACGCAGTATTTT.

The rearrangement uses TRBV4-3 and TRBJ2-1; 7 nucleotides line up with TRBD2. Germline CDR1 LGHNA, CDR2 YSLEER. The CDR3 is made up of 18 amino acids. V dropped 1 base and J dropped 7; count of bases not matched to a gene: 16. This CDR3 is CASSQGTNLAGEGNEQFF. The CDR3 DNA reads as TGCGCCAGCAGCCAAGGTACCAATCTGGCGGGAGAGGGTAATGAGCAGTTCTTC.

In DNA, the CDR3 is TGTGCCAGTAGACCGCCGGGACTAGTCCCCAATGAGCAGTTCTTC. Translation gives CASRPPGLVPNEQFF. This chain joins TRBV19 and TRBJ2-1, with 8 bases aligning to TRBD2. CDR3 length: 15 residues. CDR1 LNHDA and CDR2 SQIVND come from the germline V gene (reference sequence). V lost 6 bases to trimming and J lost 6 bases; unmatched junction nucleotides: 10.

The chain employs TRBV28 and TRBJ2-7; no firm D call. Trimming pared 5 bases from V and 4 bases from J, leaving 12 bases between. The length of the CDR3 is 13 residues. The germline gives CDR1 MDHEN, CDR2 SYDVKM. The CDR3: CASSPTETYEQYF. CDR3 coding DNA: TGTGCCAGCAGTCCGACGGAAACTTACGAGCAGTACTTC.

The rearrangement joins TRBV2 to TRBJ2-4; D may be TRBD1 or TRBD2 (5 bases each). V lost 6 bases to trimming and J lost 5 bases, with 14 bases between them. CDR1 and CDR2 (germline): SNHLY, FYNNEI. The CDR3 is 14 amino acids. CDR3 protein: CASSPGTNENIQYF. The CDR3 DNA is TGTGCCAGCAGCCCCGGGACGAATGAAAACATTCAGTACTTC.

This chain links TRBV4-2 with TRBJ2-7; 8 bases fit TRBD2. The V and J ends lost 1 base and 1 base, in that order; junction bases with no gene match: 6. The CDR3 runs 16 residues. Germline CDR1 is LGHNA and CDR2 is YNFKEQ. This CDR3 reads CASSQAGRASSYEQYF. Written as DNA, the CDR3 is TGTGCCAGCAGCCAAGCCGGGAGGGCCAGTTCCTACGAGCAGTACTTC.

This chain links TRBV4-2 with TRBJ2-2; no reliable D call. The V gene lost 1 base and the J gene lost 0 bases, with 9 bases spanning the gap. This CDR3 is built from 16 residues. Per germline, CDR1 LGHNA and CDR2 YNFKEQ. The CDR3 DNA reads TGTGCCAGCAGCCAAGCGAGCGTCACGAACACCGGGGAGCTGTTTTTT. Its translation is CASSQASVTNTGELFF.

This clone was detected only once. The J gene is TRBJ2-5, the V gene TRBV9, with 8 nucleotides matching TRBD2. The junction had 5 bases not matched to a gene; V was cut back by 2 bases and J by 2 bases. This CDR3 spans 15 amino acids. Per germline, CDR1 SGDLS and CDR2 YYNGEE. This chain's CDR3 is CASSVGTRGQETQYF. DNA for the CDR3: TGTGCCAGCAGCGTCGGGACTAGAGGACAAGAGACCCAGTACTTC.